What follows is one TCR beta chain and its context. The antigen remains undetermined. The CDR3 loop spans 14 amino acids. V lost 3 bases and J lost 4, with 10 bases in between. CDR1 is MDHEN, CDR2 SYDVKM, per germline. This entry is derived from a study of T cell repertoires in aging, cancer and after chemotherapy. Study-level results: Median generation probability rose over the chemotherapy interval in each cancer cohort, suggesting rebound thymic output.

The template was genomic DNA from peripheral blood, not RNA. TRB rearrangements spanning V, D and J were amplified using mixed TRB-A/B primers. Each CDR3 protein is one row after TCRdb ran MiXCR on the multiplex PCR reads. The table lists some 9,000 distinct CDR3 sequences, more than 20% of them singletons, with less than 3% in the top ten. The J gene is TRBJ2-1, the V gene TRBV28; tentative D call: TRBD2 (6 bases). The receptor's source is a human donor with a blood cancer. The material sequenced was blood. As DNA, the CDR3 is TGTGCCAGCAGTTTTAGCGGAAATTACAATGAGCAGTTCTTC. Its protein product is CASSFSGNYNEQFF.